These 13 T cell receptor beta chains were all obtained from the same sample, sequenced in a study of hypomethylating agent response in myelodysplastic syndrome. Data came from immunoSEQ multiplex PCR; TCRdb stores just in-frame clones and leaves some out. The profile shows 950 to 1,000 clones, more than 75% of them singletons. The sample in question was bone marrow, obtained before or after starting hypomethylating agent treatment for myelodysplastic syndrome (not recorded which). Source of these receptors: a human donor with myelodysplastic syndrome.

The CDR3 loop is CASSKSPGQLSWEQYF. The CDR3 DNA reads as TGTGCCAGTAGCAAATCACCGGGACAGTTATCGTGGGAGCAGTACTTC. The V gene is TRBV19, the J gene TRBJ2-7; 7 bases agree with TRBD1. CDR3 length: 16 amino acids. Unmatched junction bases numbered 18, after V lost 6 bases and J lost 7 bases. From germline, CDR1 is LNHDA and CDR2 SQIVND (reference sequence).

The V and J genes are TRBV5-4 and TRBJ2-7, with D uncertain. V lost 2 bases, J lost 2 bases, and 5 bases lay in between. Germline V gene lookup returns CDR1 SGHNT and CDR2 YYREEE (reference sequence). The CDR3 covers 12 residues. CDR3 nucleotides: TGTGCCAGCAGCTTACGTCCCTACGAGCAGTACTTC. Its protein is CASSLRPYEQYF.

The chain joins TRBV27 to TRBJ1-3, with a tentative D call TRBD1 (6 bases). CDR1 MNHEY and CDR2 SMNVEV come from the germline V gene (reference sequence). The CDR3 runs 17 residues. Trimming removed 7 bases from V and 2 bases from J, with 21 bases in between. The CDR3 loop is CASTPDRQARAGNTIYF. As DNA, the CDR3 is TGTGCCAGCACCCCCGACAGACAGGCCCGGGCTGGAAACACCATATATTTT.

The rearrangement joins TRBV11-2 to TRBJ2-1; the match to TRBD2 covers 7 bases. CDR1 is SGHAT, CDR2 FQNNGV, per germline. This CDR3 has 15 amino acids. J lost 7 bases, V lost 1 base, and 7 bases had no gene match. The CDR3 region is CASSLGLAEGNEQFF. CDR3 nucleotide sequence: TGTGCCAGCAGCTTAGGACTAGCTGAGGGAAATGAGCAGTTCTTC.

The chain carries TRBV11-2 and TRBJ1-1; unclear D gene. CDR3 length equals 11 residues. Trimming removed 5 bases from V and 3 bases from J, with 4 bases in between. Germline CDR1 and CDR2: SGHAT and FQNNGV. As DNA, the CDR3 is TGTGCCAGCAGCCATTACACTGAAGCTTTCTTT. It is translated as CASSHYTEAFF.

The V call is TRBV6-1, the J call TRBJ1-2, with D maybe TRBD1 (5 bases). The CDR3 loop spans 15 amino acids. V lost 2 bases and J 6 bases, leaving 16 bases between the germline ends. Germline V gene sequence: CDR1 MNHNS, CDR2 SASEGT. The CDR3 DNA is TGTGCCAGCAGTGAATCGCCAGGGAGGTCCCATGGCTACACCTTC. It translates to CASSESPGRSHGYTF.

The J gene is TRBJ2-3, the V gene TRBV7-3, with 7 bases lining up with TRBD1. With V trimmed by 5 bases and J by 0 bases, 8 bases remained unmatched. Germline CDR1 SGHTA, CDR2 FQGTGA. The CDR3 is made up of 16 amino acids. The CDR3 is CASSPSTGTSTDTQYF. CDR3 coding DNA: TGTGCCAGCAGCCCGTCGACAGGGACCAGCACAGATACGCAGTATTTT.

The rearrangement joins TRBV5-8 to TRBJ1-1, with TRBD1 as a possible D gene (5 bases). This CDR3 has 14 residues. Per germline, CDR1 SGHTS and CDR2 YDEGEE. Trimming shortened V by 3 bases and J by 10 bases, and 19 bases separated the two germline ends. The CDR3 loop reads CASSWGETGGIAFF. The CDR3 DNA reads TGTGCCAGCAGCTGGGGAGAGACGGGGGGTATAGCTTTCTTT.

The J gene is TRBJ2-3, the V gene TRBV7-9, with 9 nucleotides matching TRBD1. In germline, CDR1 is SEHNR, CDR2 FQNEAQ (reference sequence). The CDR3 length is 16 residues. The J segment lost 0 bases and the V segment lost 4 bases, leaving 5 bases of the junction unmatched. The CDR3 spells CASSYGDRASTDTQYF. The CDR3 DNA follows: TGTGCCAGCAGCTACGGGGACAGGGCGAGCACAGATACGCAGTATTTT. The full variable domain, completed using reference TRBV7-9 and TRBJ2-3, is DTGVSQNPRHKITKRGQNVTFRCDPISEHNRLYWYRQTLGQGPEFLTYFQNEAQLEKSRLLSDRFSAERPKGSFSTLEIQRTEQGDSAMYLCASSYGDRASTDTQYFGPGTRLTVL.

The chain joins TRBV5-1 to TRBJ1-1; no firm D call. Trimming cost V 0 bases and J 1 base, with 10 bases left between them. The CDR3 has 15 residues. Looked up from germline, CDR1 is SGHRS and CDR2 is YFSETQ. The CDR3 DNA sequence: TGCGCCAGCAGCTTGGAAGCAGCTAAGAACACTGAAGCTTTCTTT. Translated, it gives CASSLEAAKNTEAFF.

The genes are TRBV19 and TRBJ1-1; D might be TRBD1 (5 bases). With 6 bases removed from V and 0 bases from J, the gap between germline ends came to 8 bases. The CDR3 is made up of 13 amino acids. CDR1 is LNHDA, CDR2 SQIVND, per germline (reference sequence). The CDR3, as DNA: TGTGCCAGTAGGGGGGGGATGAACACTGAAGCTTTCTTT. Amino acids: CASRGGMNTEAFF.

The V gene is TRBV27, the J gene TRBJ2-7, with 10 bases aligning to TRBD1. Germline lookup yields CDR1 MNHEY and CDR2 SMNVEV (reference sequence). The CDR3 is 14 residues long. V dropped 5 bases and J dropped 3; count of bases not matched to a gene: 4. CDR3 coding DNA: TGTGCCAGCAGTAGGGACAGGGGACTCTACGAGCAGTACTTC. Translating gives CASSRDRGLYEQYF.

J is TRBJ2-3 and V is TRBV2, with TRBD1 matching over 9 bases. Trimming cost V 4 bases and J 0 bases; bases outside gene matches: 2. Looked up from germline, CDR1 is SNHLY and CDR2 is FYNNEI. The CDR3 has 15 amino acids. The CDR3 loop is CASSGGQGSTDTQYF. CDR3 DNA sequence: TGTGCCAGCAGTGGGGGACAGGGAAGCACAGATACGCAGTATTTT.